There are a few counts of the clone carrying this T cell receptor beta chain. Its antigen is as yet unknown. Germline CDR1 reads KGHSH; CDR2 reads LQKENI. Deletions cut 4 bases from V and 4 bases from J, with 17 bases between. This CDR3 region has 16 residues. The data were taken from a study of T-cell memory formation after mild COVID-19. Broader study findings: The main location of contracting CD4+ clones was CM and EM, and that of contracting CD8+ clones was EMRA. In second-wave clones peaking day 37, SARS-CoV-2 specificity remained unconfirmed.

TCRdb ran MiXCR on the 5' RACE reads and lists one entry per CDR3 protein. The sample has about 470,000 distinct CDR3 sequences; 18% are singletons. The rearrangement uses TRBV18 and TRBJ1-5; the D is unclear. The TCR was taken from an adult woman who had mild COVID-19 (a few samples of this study predate the infection). Cell type and time point are not known. Sequenced input: PBMCs or a T cell subset sorted from them (not recorded which). CDR3 bases: TGTGCCAGCTCACTGGCTGGGAACTCCTTTAATCAGCCCCAGCATTTT. Translating gives CASSLAGNSFNQPQHF.